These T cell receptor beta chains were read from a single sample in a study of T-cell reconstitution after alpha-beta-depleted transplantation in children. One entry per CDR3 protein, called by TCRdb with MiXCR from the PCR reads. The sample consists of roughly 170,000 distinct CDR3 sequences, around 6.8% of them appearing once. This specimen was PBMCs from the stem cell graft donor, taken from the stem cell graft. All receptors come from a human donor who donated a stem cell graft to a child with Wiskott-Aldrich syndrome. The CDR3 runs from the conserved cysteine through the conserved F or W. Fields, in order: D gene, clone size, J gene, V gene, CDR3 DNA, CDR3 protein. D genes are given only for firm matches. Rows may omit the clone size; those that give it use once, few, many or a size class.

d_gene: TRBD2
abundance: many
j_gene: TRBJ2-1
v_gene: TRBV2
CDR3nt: TGTGCCAGCAGTGCGACTAGCGGGGGGGCTGATGAGCAGTTCTTC
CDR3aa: CASSATSGGADEQFF

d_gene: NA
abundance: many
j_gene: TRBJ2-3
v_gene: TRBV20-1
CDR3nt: TGCAGTGCTAAACTAGCTGGGGTCCCAGATACGCAGTATTTT
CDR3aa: CSAKLAGVPDTQYF

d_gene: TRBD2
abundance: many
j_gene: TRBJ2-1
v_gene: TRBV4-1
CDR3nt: TGCGCCAGCAGCCAAGAGCCGGGACTAGCGGGGCTATTGAGCTCCTACAATGAGCAGTTCTTC
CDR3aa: CASSQEPGLAGLLSSYNEQFF

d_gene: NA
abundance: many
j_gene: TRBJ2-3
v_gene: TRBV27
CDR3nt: TGTGCCAGCAGTTTATGGGCCAATATAGATACGCAGTATTTT
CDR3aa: CASSLWANIDTQYF

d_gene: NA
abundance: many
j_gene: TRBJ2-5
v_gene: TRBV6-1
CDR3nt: TGTGCCAGCAGTCTGTGGATCGTGGGGGAGCATAAAGAGACCCAGTACTTC
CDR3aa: CASSLWIVGEHKETQYF

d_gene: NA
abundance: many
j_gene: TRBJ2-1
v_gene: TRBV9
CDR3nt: TGTGCCAGCAGCCCCCAATTAGCGTCTAACTACAATGAGCAGTTCTTC
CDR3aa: CASSPQLASNYNEQFF

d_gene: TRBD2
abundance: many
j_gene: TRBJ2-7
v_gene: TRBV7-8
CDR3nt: TGTGCCAGCAGCTTAATGGGACTAGGCTCGTACGAGCAGTACTTC
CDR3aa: CASSLMGLGSYEQYF

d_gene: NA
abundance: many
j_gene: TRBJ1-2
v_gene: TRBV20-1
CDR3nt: TGCAGTGCTAGCAGGGAGGACTATGGCTACACCTTC
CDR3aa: CSASREDYGYTF

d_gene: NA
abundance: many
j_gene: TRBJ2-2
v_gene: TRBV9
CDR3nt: TGTGCCAGCAGGAACACCGGGGAGCTGTTTTTT
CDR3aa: CASRNTGELFF

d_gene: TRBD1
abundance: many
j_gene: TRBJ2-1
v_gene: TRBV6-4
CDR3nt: TGTGCCAGCAGCCCCGAACGGGGACAGGTGTATGAGCAGTTCTTC
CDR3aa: CASSPERGQVYEQFF

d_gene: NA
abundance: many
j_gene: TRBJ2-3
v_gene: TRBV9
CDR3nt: TGTGCCAGCAGCGATCCGGGACCGCAGTATTTT
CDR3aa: CASSDPGPQYF

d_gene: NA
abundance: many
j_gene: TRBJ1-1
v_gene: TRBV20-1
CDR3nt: TGCAGTGAGGGGCATGATACTGAAGCTTTCTTT
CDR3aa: CSEGHDTEAFF

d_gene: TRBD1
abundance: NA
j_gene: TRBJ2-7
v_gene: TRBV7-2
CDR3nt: TGTGCCAGCAGCCCCCGGGACAGGCGGTACGAGCAGTACTTC
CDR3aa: CASSPRDRRYEQYF

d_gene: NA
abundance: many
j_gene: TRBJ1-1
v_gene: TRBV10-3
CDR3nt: TGTGCCATTTCCGGTGGTAGTTTGAACACTGAAGCTTTCTTT
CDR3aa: CAISGGSLNTEAFF

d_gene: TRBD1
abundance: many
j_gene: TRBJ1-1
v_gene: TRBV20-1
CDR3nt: TGCAGTGCTGTTCGACAGGGAGTCACTGAAGCTTTCTTT
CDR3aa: CSAVRQGVTEAFF

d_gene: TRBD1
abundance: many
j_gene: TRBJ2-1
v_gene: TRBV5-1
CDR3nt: TGCGCCAGCAGCCCCGTTTCGGGACAGGGCAACAATGAGCAGTTCTTC
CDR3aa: CASSPVSGQGNNEQFF

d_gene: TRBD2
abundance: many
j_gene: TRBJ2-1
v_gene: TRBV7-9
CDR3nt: TGTGCCAGCAGCCCCAGCCATCTAGCGGCTAGCTCCTACAATGAGCAGTTCTTC
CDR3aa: CASSPSHLAASSYNEQFF

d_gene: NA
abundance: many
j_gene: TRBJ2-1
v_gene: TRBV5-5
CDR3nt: TGTGCCAGCGGACAGACAGAGAGCTCCTACAATGAGCAGTTCTTC
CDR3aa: CASGQTESSYNEQFF

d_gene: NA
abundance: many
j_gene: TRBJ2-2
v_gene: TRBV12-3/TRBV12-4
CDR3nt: TGTGCCACCACCCCCGGGGGCGGCGGGGAGCTGTTTTTT
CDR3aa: CATTPGGGGELFF

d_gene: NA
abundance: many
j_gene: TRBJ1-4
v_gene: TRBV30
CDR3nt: TGTGCCTGGAGTCGAATCGGGGAAAAACTGTTTTTT
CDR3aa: CAWSRIGEKLFF

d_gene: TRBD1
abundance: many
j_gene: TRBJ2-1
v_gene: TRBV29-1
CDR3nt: TGCAGCGTTGACAGGGGGCGCAGAAATGAGCAGTTCTTC
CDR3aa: CSVDRGRRNEQFF

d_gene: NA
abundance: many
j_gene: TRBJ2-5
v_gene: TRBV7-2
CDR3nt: TGTGCCAGCAGCTTACGTCAGGGGACACAGACCCAGTACTTC
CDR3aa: CASSLRQGTQTQYF

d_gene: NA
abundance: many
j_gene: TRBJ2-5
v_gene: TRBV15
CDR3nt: TGTGCCACCCGACTAAAGGGAGGACAAGAGACCCAGTACTTC
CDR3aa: CATRLKGGQETQYF

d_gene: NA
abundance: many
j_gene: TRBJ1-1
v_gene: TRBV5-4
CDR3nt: TGTGCCAGCAGCCATGGCCGGCCAGGGGACACTGAAGCTTTCTTT
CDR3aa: CASSHGRPGDTEAFF

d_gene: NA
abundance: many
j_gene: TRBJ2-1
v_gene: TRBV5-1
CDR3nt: TGCGCCAGCAGCTTGGTAGGGAGCTCCTACAATGAGCAGTTCTTC
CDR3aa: CASSLVGSSYNEQFF

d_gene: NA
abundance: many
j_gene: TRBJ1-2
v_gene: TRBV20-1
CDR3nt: TGCAGTGTCGGACTCCCATCTGGTTATGGCTACACCTTC
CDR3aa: CSVGLPSGYGYTF

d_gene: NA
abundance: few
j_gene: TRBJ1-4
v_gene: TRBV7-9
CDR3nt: TGTGCCAGCAGCTTAGATCGGCGGGGGGGTGAAAAACTGTTTTTT
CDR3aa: CASSLDRRGGEKLFF

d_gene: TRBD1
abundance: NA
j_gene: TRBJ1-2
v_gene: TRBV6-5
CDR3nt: TGTGCCAGCAGTTACGAGGGGGCAGATGGCTACACCTTC
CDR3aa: CASSYEGADGYTF

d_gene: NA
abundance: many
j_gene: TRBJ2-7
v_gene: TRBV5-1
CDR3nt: TGCGCCAGCAGCTTGAAGGACAACGAGCAGTACTTC
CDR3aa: CASSLKDNEQYF

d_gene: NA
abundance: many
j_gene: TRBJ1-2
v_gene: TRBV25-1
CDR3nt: TGTGCCAGCAGTGAAGGGACCGCTCGCTATGGCTACACCTTC
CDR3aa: CASSEGTARYGYTF

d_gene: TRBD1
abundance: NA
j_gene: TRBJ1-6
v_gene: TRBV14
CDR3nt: TGTGCCAGCAGCCAAGATTTTGGTCGGACAGGCTGGGGTTCACCCCTCCACTTT
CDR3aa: CASSQDFGRTGWGSPLHF

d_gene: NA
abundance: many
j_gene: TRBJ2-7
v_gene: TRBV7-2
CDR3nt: TGTGCCAGCAGCCGACGGCTTGTTGGATCAAAGAACTACGAGCAGTACTTC
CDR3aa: CASSRRLVGSKNYEQYF

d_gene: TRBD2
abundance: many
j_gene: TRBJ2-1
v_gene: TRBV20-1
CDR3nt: TGCAGTGCTAGCCTTGGCGGGAGAGAGCAGTTCTTC
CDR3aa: CSASLGGREQFF

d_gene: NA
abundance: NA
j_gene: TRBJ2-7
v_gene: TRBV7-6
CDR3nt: TGTGCCAGCAGCTACGCGGGTTCGGGCGAGCAGTACTTC
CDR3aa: CASSYAGSGEQYF

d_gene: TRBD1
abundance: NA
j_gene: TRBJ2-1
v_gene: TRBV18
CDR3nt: TGTGCCAGCTCACCAGGACAGGGAGAATTGGGTGAGCAGTTCTTC
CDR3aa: CASSPGQGELGEQFF

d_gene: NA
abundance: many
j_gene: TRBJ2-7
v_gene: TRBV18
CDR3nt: TGTGCCAGCTCACCTTCAGGACTGACTGGGGAGCAGTACTTC
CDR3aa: CASSPSGLTGEQYF

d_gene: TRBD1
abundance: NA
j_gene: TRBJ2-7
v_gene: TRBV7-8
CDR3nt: TGTGCCAGCAGCTTATCCCTGACAGGGGGCTACTACGAGCAGTACTTC
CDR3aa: CASSLSLTGGYYEQYF

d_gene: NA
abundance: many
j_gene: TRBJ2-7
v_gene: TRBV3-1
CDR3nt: TGTGCCAGCAGCCCCACTGGCCATAGCACCTACGAGCAGTACTTC
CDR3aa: CASSPTGHSTYEQYF

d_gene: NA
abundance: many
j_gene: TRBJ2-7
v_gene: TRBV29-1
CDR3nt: TGCAGCGTCAGGGGTTACGAGCAGTACTTC
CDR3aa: CSVRGYEQYF

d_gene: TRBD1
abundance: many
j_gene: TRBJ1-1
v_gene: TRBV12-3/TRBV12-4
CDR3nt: TGTGCCAGCAGTCGACAGGGGGCGAACACTGAAGCTTTCTTT
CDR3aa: CASSRQGANTEAFF

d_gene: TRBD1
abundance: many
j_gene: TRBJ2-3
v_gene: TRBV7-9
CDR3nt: TGTGCCAGCGGATTGACAGGGACAGATACGCAGTATTTT
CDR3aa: CASGLTGTDTQYF

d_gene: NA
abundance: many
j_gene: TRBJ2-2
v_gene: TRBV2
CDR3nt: TGTGCCAGCAGGTTATACAGGGATAGCGGGGAGCTGTTTTTT
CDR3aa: CASRLYRDSGELFF